This T cell receptor beta chain was sequenced in a study of blood T cell repertoires in COVID-19. Per the original data handling: Nucleated cell number was recorded as an estimate derived from reference gene primer amplification. Using immunoSEQ multiplex PCR, the repertoire was profiled, and TCRdb retains in-frame clones only, with some absent. D and trimming were read from the DNA, whereas the V and J calls and clone size are those reported in that table. Of 250,000 to 300,000 clones listed, around 83% are singletons. Trimming removed 3 bases from V and 3 bases from J; junction bases left unmatched: 7. Germline V gene data show CDR1 as MGHDK and CDR2 as SYGVNS. CDR3 length: 15 residues.

The clonotype was recovered from a man aged 18-30 years with active or convalescent COVID-19. The V call is TRBV25-1, the J call TRBJ2-5; TRBD1 aligns across 7 bases. Sequences were obtained from peripheral blood. As DNA, the CDR3 is TGTGCCAGCAGTGACGACAGGGATGGTAAAGAGACCCAGTACTTC. As protein: CASSDDRDGKETQYF.